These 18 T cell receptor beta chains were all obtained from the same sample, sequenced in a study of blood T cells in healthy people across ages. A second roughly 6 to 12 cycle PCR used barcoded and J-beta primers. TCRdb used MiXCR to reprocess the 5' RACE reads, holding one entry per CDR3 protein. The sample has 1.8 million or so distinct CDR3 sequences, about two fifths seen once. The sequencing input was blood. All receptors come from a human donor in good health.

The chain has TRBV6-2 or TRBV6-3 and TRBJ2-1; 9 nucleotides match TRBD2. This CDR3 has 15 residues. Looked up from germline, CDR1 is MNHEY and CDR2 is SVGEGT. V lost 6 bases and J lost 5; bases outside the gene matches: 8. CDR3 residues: CASSNIAGANNEQFF. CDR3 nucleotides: TGTGCCAGCAGCAATATAGCGGGGGCGAACAATGAGCAGTTCTTC.

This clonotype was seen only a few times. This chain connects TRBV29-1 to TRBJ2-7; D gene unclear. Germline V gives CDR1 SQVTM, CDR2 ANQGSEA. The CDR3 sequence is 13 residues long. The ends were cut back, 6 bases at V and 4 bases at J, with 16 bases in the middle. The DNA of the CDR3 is TGCAGCGTCACAAACCAGTCGCCGTACGAGCAGTACTTC. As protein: CSVTNQSPYEQYF.

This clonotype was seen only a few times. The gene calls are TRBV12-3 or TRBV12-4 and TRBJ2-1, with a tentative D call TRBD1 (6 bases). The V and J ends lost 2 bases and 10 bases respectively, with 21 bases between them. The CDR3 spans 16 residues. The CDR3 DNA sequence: TGTGCCAGCAGTTTATTTGGGGGCCCTAGCTCCTACGAGCAGTTCTTC. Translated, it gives CASSLFGGPSSYEQFF.

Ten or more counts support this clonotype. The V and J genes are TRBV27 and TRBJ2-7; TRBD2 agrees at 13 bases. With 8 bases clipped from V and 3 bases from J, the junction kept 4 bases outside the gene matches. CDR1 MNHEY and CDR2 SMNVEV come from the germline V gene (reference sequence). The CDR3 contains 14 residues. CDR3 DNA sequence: TGTGCCAGCTCCGGGACTAGCGGGATCTACGAGCAGTACTTC. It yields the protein CASSGTSGIYEQYF.

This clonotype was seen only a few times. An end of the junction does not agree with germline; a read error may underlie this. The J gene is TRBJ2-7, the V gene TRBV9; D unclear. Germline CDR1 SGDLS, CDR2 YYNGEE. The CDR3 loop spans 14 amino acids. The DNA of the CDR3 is TGTGCCAGCAGCGTAGGAACGGGCTCCCACGAGCAGTACTTC. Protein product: CASSVGTGSHEQYF.

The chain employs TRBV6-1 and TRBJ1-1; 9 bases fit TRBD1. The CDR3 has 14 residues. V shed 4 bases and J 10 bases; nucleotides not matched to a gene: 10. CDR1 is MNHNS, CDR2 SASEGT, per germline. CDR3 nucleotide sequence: TGTGCCAGCAGTGCGCACAGGACAGGGGAAGGAGCTTTCTTT. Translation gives CASSAHRTGEGAFF.

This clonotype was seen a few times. The CDR3 is CASSFRGGANTEAFF. The CDR3 nucleotides read TGTGCCAGCAGCTTTAGGGGGGGCGCAAACACTGAAGCTTTCTTT. This chain uses TRBV7-3 with TRBJ1-1, with D perhaps TRBD1 (6 bases). Trimming removed 3 bases at V and 2 bases at J, with 13 bases between. This CDR3 spans 15 amino acids. From germline, CDR1 is SGHTA and CDR2 FQGTGA. Full variable domain (missing parts from reference TRBV7-3 and TRBJ1-1): GAGVSQTPSNKVTEKGKYVELRCDPISGHTALYWYRQSLGQGPEFLIYFQGTGAADDSGLPNDRFFAVRPEGSVSTLKIQRTERGDSAVYLCASSFRGGANTEAFFGQGTRLTVV.

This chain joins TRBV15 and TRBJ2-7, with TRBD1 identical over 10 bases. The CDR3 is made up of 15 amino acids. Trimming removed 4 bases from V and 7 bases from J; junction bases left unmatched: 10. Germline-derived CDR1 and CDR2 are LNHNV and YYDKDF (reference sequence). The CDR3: CATSKVRQGAKEQYF. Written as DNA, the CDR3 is TGTGCCACCAGCAAAGTGAGACAGGGGGCTAAAGAGCAGTACTTC.

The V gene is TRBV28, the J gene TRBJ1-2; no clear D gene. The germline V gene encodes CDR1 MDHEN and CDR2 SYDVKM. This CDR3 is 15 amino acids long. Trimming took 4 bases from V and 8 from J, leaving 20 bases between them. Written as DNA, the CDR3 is TGTGCCAGCAGTTCGGCTGTTGCGCAGTATAAAGGCTACACCTTC. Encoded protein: CASSSAVAQYKGYTF.

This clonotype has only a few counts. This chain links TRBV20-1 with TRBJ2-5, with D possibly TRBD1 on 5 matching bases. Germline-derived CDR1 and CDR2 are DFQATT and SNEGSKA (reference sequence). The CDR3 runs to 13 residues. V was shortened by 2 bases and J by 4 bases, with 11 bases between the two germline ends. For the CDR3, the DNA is TGCAGTGCTAGAATCCAGGGCGGAGAGACCCAGTACTTC. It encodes CSARIQGGETQYF.

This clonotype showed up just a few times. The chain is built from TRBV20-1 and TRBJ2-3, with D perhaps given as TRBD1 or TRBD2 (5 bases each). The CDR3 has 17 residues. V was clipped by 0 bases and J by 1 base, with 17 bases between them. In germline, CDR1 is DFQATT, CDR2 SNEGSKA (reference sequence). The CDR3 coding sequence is TGCAGTGCTAGAGATCCTGAGGGGTTCTTCGGCACAGATACGCAGTATTTT. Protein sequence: CSARDPEGFFGTDTQYF.

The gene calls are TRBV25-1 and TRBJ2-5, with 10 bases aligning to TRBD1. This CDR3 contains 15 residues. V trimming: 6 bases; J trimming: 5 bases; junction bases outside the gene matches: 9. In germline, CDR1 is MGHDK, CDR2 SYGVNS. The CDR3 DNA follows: TGTGCCAGCAGCATGACAGGGGGCGGTCGGGAGACCCAGTACTTC. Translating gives CASSMTGGGRETQYF.

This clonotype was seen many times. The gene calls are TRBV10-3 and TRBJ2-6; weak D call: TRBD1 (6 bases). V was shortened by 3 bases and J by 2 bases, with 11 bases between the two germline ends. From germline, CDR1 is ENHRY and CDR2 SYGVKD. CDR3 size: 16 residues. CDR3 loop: CAISDQGSAGANVLTF. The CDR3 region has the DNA TGTGCCATCAGTGATCAGGGGAGCGCTGGGGCCAACGTCCTGACTTTC.

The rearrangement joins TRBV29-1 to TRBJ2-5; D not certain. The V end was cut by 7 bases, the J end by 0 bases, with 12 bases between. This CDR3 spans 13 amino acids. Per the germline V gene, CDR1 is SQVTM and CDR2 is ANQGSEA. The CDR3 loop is CSGSWRYQETQYF. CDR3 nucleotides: TGCAGCGGGTCGTGGAGATACCAAGAGACCCAGTACTTC.

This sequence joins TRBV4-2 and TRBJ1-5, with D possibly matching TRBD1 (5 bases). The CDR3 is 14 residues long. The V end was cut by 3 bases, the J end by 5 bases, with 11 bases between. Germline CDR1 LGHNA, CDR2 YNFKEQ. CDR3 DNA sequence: TGTGCCAGCAGCCAGGGGGACGAGGATCAGCCCCAGCATTTT. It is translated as CASSQGDEDQPQHF.

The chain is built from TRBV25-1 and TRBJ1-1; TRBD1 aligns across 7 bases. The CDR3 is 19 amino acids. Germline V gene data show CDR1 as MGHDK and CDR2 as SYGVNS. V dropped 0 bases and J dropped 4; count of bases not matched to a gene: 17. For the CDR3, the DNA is TGTGCCAGCAGTGAATATTTCCCCTGGGACAGCGAGGTGGGCACTGAAGCTTTCTTT. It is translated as CASSEYFPWDSEVGTEAFF.

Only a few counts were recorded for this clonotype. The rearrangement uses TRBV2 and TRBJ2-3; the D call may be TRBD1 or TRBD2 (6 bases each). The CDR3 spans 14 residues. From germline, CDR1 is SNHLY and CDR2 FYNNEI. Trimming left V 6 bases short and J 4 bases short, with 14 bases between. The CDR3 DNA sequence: TGTGCCAGCAGGGAGGGGGAAGTGGCAGATACGCAGTATTTT. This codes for CASREGEVADTQYF.

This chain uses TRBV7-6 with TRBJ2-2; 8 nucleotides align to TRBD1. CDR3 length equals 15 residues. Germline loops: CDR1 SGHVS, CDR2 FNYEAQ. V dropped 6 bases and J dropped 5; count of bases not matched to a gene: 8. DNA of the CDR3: TGTGCCAGCAGTACCGGACAGGGATGGACCGGGGAGCTGTTTTTT. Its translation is CASSTGQGWTGELFF.